This T cell receptor beta chain was sequenced during a study of cytomegalovirus exposure and HLA in healthy donors. The study's findings and limits: Common viral pathogens (according to a later analysis) appeared linked to several of the most significant clusters. A list of 150 to 200 TCR beta chains associated with cytomegalovirus was given.

CDR3 length: 16 residues. Germline assignment: CDR1 SGHTA and CDR2 FQGNSA. Use of 60 Vbeta and 13 Jbeta primers characterized the PCR. The table came from immunoSEQ multiplex PCR; TCRdb's copy has only in-frame clones and leaves some out. The sample consists of over 150,000 clones, roughly 80% of them appearing once. In the case of this clone: Its antigen remains unknown.

The sequenced sample was PBMCs. The V gene is TRBV7-2, the J gene TRBJ2-5; D might be TRBD2 (6 bases). With the DNA end fitting TRBJ2-7 better, the J assignment may be wrong. This TCR was recovered from a woman aged 25 to 39 in good health and CMV-seronegative. This CDR3 is CASSFTLGGAVDEQYF. The CDR3 region has the DNA TGTGCCAGCAGCTTCACGCTGGGGGGTGCGGTGGACGAGCAGTACTTC.